The 27 T cell receptor beta chains below all came from one sample that was sequenced in a study of CD8+CD57+ T cells in acquired aplastic anemia. Patients picked for sequencing had shown CD8+CD57+ cell expansion detected by flow cytometry. For CDR3 and TCR beta VDJ profiling, genomic DNA was the template used. TCRdb fed the reads into MiXCR, producing one record per CDR3 protein. This table has roughly 250,000 distinct CDR3 sequences, about 80% appearing once. Sequencing was done on a sample of sorted CD4+, CD8+, or CD8+CD57+ T cells (not recorded which) from PBMCs. The receptors come from a human donor with aplastic anemia.

The chain uses TRBV19 and TRBJ1-4, with a tentative D call TRBD1 (5 bases). Deletions cut 6 bases from V and 7 bases from J, with 9 bases between. The germline CDR1 and CDR2 sequences are LNHDA and SQIVND (reference sequence). CDR3 length: 12 residues. CDR3 coding DNA: TGTGCCAGTAGGTGGGGGAGTGAAAAACTGTTTTTT. Its translation: CASRWGSEKLFF.

Details on this clonotype: Here the CDR3 omits its conserved ending phenylalanine or tryptophan, so a read error is the likely source. The DNA is omitted, as the CDR3 cannot be located on it reliably, and the CDR3 follows TCRdb's listing. The V gene is TRBV7-4, the J gene TRBJ2-4. Ends included, the CDR3 has 12 residues. Germline loops: CDR1 SGHVT, CDR2 SQSDAQ. CDR3 loop: CASGGAGNLENY.

V gene TRBV5-1 combines with J gene TRBJ2-7; D ambiguous. Trimming shortened V by 2 bases and J by 3 bases, and 9 bases separated the two germline ends. The germline V gene has CDR1 SGHRS and CDR2 YFSETQ. The CDR3 length is 13 residues. The CDR3 region is CASSFNPGYEQYV. The CDR3 coding sequence is TGCGCCAGCAGCTTTAACCCAGGCTACGAGCAGTACGTC.

This clonotype was observed a handful of times. One end of the junction varies from germline; a read error may be responsible. The rearrangement uses TRBV7-8 and TRBJ1-1, with D perhaps matching TRBD1 (6 bases). The length of the CDR3 is 15 residues. CDR1 SGHVS and CDR2 FQNEAQ come from the germline V gene. CDR3 nucleotides: TGTGCCAGCAGCTTAGCGGGGGGTGGGGACACTGAAGATTTCTTT. Translating it yields CASSLAGGGDTEDFF.

This clonotype was seen a handful of times. V gene TRBV4-3 combines with J gene TRBJ2-7; the D call may be TRBD1 or TRBD2 (6 bases each). Germline CDR1 reads LGHNA; CDR2 reads YSLEER. V shed 3 bases and J shed 8 bases, with 17 bases lying between them. CDR3 length: 14 residues. The CDR3 here is CASSHTGTQPQQYF. The CDR3 nucleotides read TGCGCCAGCAGCCATACAGGGACTCAGCCCCAGCAGTACTTC.

Concerning this clonotype itself: An end of the junction differs from the germline gene, which may be a read error. J is TRBJ2-1 and V is TRBV5-1, with D uncertain. The DNA end lines up better with TRBJ2-5; the J call may be wrong. The germline V gene has CDR1 SGHRS and CDR2 YFSETQ. The CDR3 contains 14 residues. This CDR3 reads CATSDYSINTTQYF. The CDR3 coding sequence is TGTGCCACCAGCGATTACAGCATCAACACGACCCAGTACTTC.

The chain uses TRBV7-8 and TRBJ1-1, with D possibly matching TRBD1 (6 bases). The CDR3 consists of 17 residues. Trimming left V 5 bases short and J 5 bases short, with 24 bases between. Germline CDR1 and CDR2: SGHVS and FQNEAQ. CDR3 residues: CASSVGGGPDGQTEAFF. Here the CDR3 DNA reads TGTGCCAGCAGCGTAGGGGGAGGACCCGATGGGCAGACTGAAGCTTTCTTT.

The V and J genes are TRBV7-8 and TRBJ2-7, with a tentative D call TRBD2 (6 bases). CDR1 and CDR2 (germline): SGHVS, FQNEAQ. V lost 0 bases to trimming and J lost 8 bases, with 17 bases between them. The CDR3 totals 15 residues. CDR3 sequence: CASSLAGGPDNQQYV. The CDR3 DNA is TGTGCCAGCAGCTTAGCGGGAGGTCCCGATAACCAGCAGTACGTC.

This clonotype was observed a handful of times. The chain is built from TRBV9 and TRBJ2-4, with D maybe TRBD1 (6 bases). The germline V gene has CDR1 SGDLS and CDR2 YYNGEE. The CDR3 loop spans 12 amino acids. V dropped 3 bases and J dropped 7 bases, with 8 bases sitting between them. The CDR3 DNA is TGTGCCAGCAGCGCTAGGGGGAACATTCAGTACTTC. Translated: CASSARGNIQYF.

The J gene is TRBJ2-7, the V gene TRBV7-3; 7 bases match TRBD2. The V and J ends lost 4 bases and 4 bases, in that order; junction bases with no gene match: 19. The CDR3 loop spans 18 amino acids. Per the germline V gene, CDR1 is SGHTA and CDR2 is FQGTGA. The CDR3 sequence is CASSSSGDWGALQYEQYV. CDR3 DNA: TGTGCCAGCAGCTCTAGCGGAGACTGGGGAGCCCTCCAGTACGAGCAGTACGTC.

This sequence joins TRBV11-3 and TRBJ2-3; maybe TRBD2 (5 bases). Between the trimmed V and J ends, which lost 2 bases and 5 bases, there was a span of 14 bases. Looked up from germline, CDR1 is SGHNT and CDR2 is YENEEA. This CDR3 has 15 residues. As DNA, the CDR3 is TGTGCCAGCAGCTTAACTATCGGAGGCGGAGATACGCAGTATTTT. Its protein is CASSLTIGGGDTQYF. Supplemented by reference TRBV11-3 and TRBJ2-3, the full variable domain reads EAGVVQSPRYKIIEKKQPVAFWCNPISGHNTLYWYLQNLGQGPELLIRYENEEAVDDSQLPKDRFSAERLKGVDSTLKIQPAELGDSAVYLCASSLTIGGGDTQYFGPGTRLTVL.

As regards this clonotype: The CDR3 does not end in the conserved phenylalanine or tryptophan, so this is likely a read error. Because the CDR3's place on the DNA is in doubt, the DNA is left out and the CDR3 is given as listed by TCRdb. V and J are TRBV9 and TRBJ2-3; the table gives TRBD1 as D, unverified against the DNA. A total of 13 residues make up the CDR3, ends included. Germline V lookup: CDR1 SGDLS, CDR2 YYNGEE. The CDR3 region is CASSDTGTGNTEV.

This clonotype was picked up a small number of times. This CDR3 is CATSRGNTIYF. The CDR3 nucleotides are TGTGCCACCAGCAGAGGAAACACCATATATTTT. The chain uses TRBV15 and TRBJ1-3, with unresolved D. The CDR3 has 11 amino acids. V dropped 1 base and J dropped 5 bases, with 0 bases sitting between them. Germline V lookup: CDR1 LNHNV, CDR2 YYDKDF (reference sequence).

This rearrangement joins TRBV7-6 to TRBJ2-3; D gene uncertain. Per germline, CDR1 SGHVS and CDR2 FNYEAQ. V was cut by 0 bases and J by 9 bases, with 13 bases left in between. The CDR3 totals 14 residues. The CDR3 nucleotides read TGTGCCAGCAGCTTAGCCCCCGCAGATACGACGCAGTATTTT. Translation: CASSLAPADTTQYF. Full variable domain (rest looked up from reference TRBV7-6 and TRBJ2-3): GAGVSQSPRYKVTKRGQDVALRCDPISGHVSLYWYRQALGQGPEFLTYFNYEAQQDKSGLPNDRFSAERPEGSISTLTIQRTEQRDSAMYRCASSLAPADTTQYFGPGTRLTVL.

The chain uses TRBV5-1 and TRBJ1-2; D unresolved. CDR3 length: 11 residues. Trimming removed 0 bases at V and 8 bases at J, with 5 bases between. From germline, CDR1 is SGHRS and CDR2 YFSETQ. CDR3 coding DNA: TGCGCCAGCAGCTTGGCCGTGGGCTACACCTTC. Residues: CASSLAVGYTF.

The rearrangement links TRBV2 to TRBJ2-5, with D perhaps matching TRBD2 (6 bases). CDR1 is SNHLY and CDR2 is FYNNEI in the germline V gene. There are 13 residues in the CDR3. V lost 4 bases and J 4 bases, leaving 10 bases between the germline ends. CDR3 sequence (DNA): TGTGCCAGCAGTGGACTAGATGGAGAGACCCAGTACTTC. Translation: CASSGLDGETQYF.

This clonotype appeared a single time. One end of the junction varies from germline; a read error may be responsible. The chain links TRBV7-8 to TRBJ1-1, with TRBD1 matching over 7 bases. The CDR3 length is 15 residues. Per germline, CDR1 SGHVS and CDR2 FQNEAQ. The CDR3 bases are TGTGCCAGCAGCTTTCATCTGACAGGGACAGCTGATGCTTTCTTT. Protein product: CASSFHLTGTADAFF. Together with reference TRBV7-8 and TRBJ1-1, the CDR3 gives the full variable domain: GAGVSQSPRYKVAKRGQDVALRCDPISGHVSLFWYQQALGQGPEFLTYFQNEAQLDKSGLPSDRFFAERPEGSVSTLKIQRTQQEDSAVYLCASSFHLTGTADAFFGQGTRLTVV.

V is TRBV7-6 and J is TRBJ1-5, with D tentatively TRBD1 (5 bases). CDR1 and CDR2 from the germline V gene are SGHVS and FNYEAQ. V was clipped by 1 base and J by 7 bases, with 14 bases between them. This CDR3 is built from 15 residues. Here the CDR3 DNA reads TGTGCCAGCAGCTTAGGGCAGGGTGTCCACCAGCCCCAGCATTTT. The encoded protein is CASSLGQGVHQPQHF.

This clonotype has just one count. This chain joins TRBV7-8 and TRBJ2-3; maybe TRBD2 (5 bases). There are 14 residues in the CDR3. Germline V lookup: CDR1 SGHVS, CDR2 FQNEAQ. Trimming shortened V by 3 bases and J by 15 bases, and 22 bases separated the two germline ends. The chain's CDR3 is CASSFHADGEALYF. CDR3 in DNA: TGTGCCAGCAGCTTTCATGCAGACGGGGAAGCCCTTTATTTT.

On this clonotype: One end of the junction fails to match germline, which may point to a read error. The chain recombines TRBV9 with TRBJ2-3; 9 bases map to TRBD2. The V gene's germline CDR1 is SGDLS and CDR2 YYNGEE. There are 13 residues in the CDR3. The CDR3 protein is CASGDAGGSKTQF. The CDR3 DNA is TGTGCCAGCGGCGACGCGGGAGGGTCTAAGACCCAGTTT.

In its sample, this clonotype was seen a few times. A much larger clone differs by one base, so this may be a read error. The chain employs TRBV9 and TRBJ1-1; D uncertain. V was cut by 7 bases and J by 14 bases, with 24 bases left in between. Germline V lookup: CDR1 SGDLS, CDR2 YYNGEE. The CDR3 is made up of 13 amino acids. The CDR3 loop reads CASGVAGNIQYFF. The CDR3 nucleotides read TGTGCCAGCGGAGTAGCTGGGAACATTCAGTACTTCTTT.

This sequence joins TRBV7-2 and TRBJ1-6; D might be TRBD1 (5 bases). The CDR3 is 15 amino acids. V was shortened by 2 bases and J by 9 bases, with 14 bases between the two germline ends. The V gene's germline CDR1 is SGHTA and CDR2 FQGNSA. The CDR3 coding sequence is TGTGCCAGCAGCTTAAGGCGGGGGTCACGTTCACCCCTCCACTTT. Protein sequence: CASSLRRGSRSPLHF. The full variable domain, in which reference TRBV7-2 and TRBJ1-6 provide the parts outside the CDR3, is GAGVSQSPSNKVTEKGKDVELRCDPISGHTALYWYRQSLGQGLEFLIYFQGNSAPDKSGLPSDRFSAERTGGSVSTLTIQRTQQEDSAVYLCASSLRRGSRSPLHFGNGTRLTVT.

The rearrangement joins TRBV7-6 to TRBJ1-5; possible D gene TRBD1, 5 bases. CDR1 and CDR2 from the germline V gene are SGHVS and FNYEAQ. This CDR3 region has 16 residues. Trimming left V 5 bases short and J 7 bases short, with 21 bases between. The CDR3 sequence is CASSDQPGHYKQPQHF. CDR3 nucleotides: TGTGCCAGCAGCGACCAGCCCGGACATTACAAGCAGCCCCAGCATTTT.

The J gene is TRBJ1-5, the V gene TRBV7-8; D is ambiguous. The CDR3 length is 15 residues. Trimming removed 1 base at V and 16 bases at J, with 23 bases between. Germline-derived CDR1 and CDR2 are SGHVS and FQNEAQ. CDR3 nucleotides: TGTGCCAGCAGCTTAGAGGGATGTACCGATACGCAGCATCATTTT. Its translation is CASSLEGCTDTQHHF.

This clonotype was seen only once. Mismatch with germline at one junction end may stem from a read error. The gene calls are TRBV7-2 and TRBJ2-7; no firm D call. Germline CDR1 and CDR2: SGHTA and FQGNSA. The CDR3 length is 15 residues. The CDR3 spells CASSLGFNTYYEKYF. The CDR3 DNA reads as TGTGCCAGCAGCTTAGGATTCAATACCTATTACGAGAAGTACTTC.

The gene calls are TRBV7-2 and TRBJ2-3; 10 bases line up with TRBD1. The junction had 31 bases not matched to a gene; V was cut back by 3 bases and J by 7 bases. The CDR3 runs to 23 residues. CDR1 SGHTA and CDR2 FQGNSA come from the germline V gene. The CDR3 sequence is CASSLTGGADYGSLLAQKYTQYF. The CDR3 nucleotides are TGTGCCAGCAGCTTGACAGGGGGCGCCGACTATGGCTCACTGCTGGCGCAGAAATATACGCAGTATTTT.

This clonotype was seen ten or more times. The rearrangement uses TRBV7-8 and TRBJ2-1, with D possibly matching TRBD2 (6 bases). The CDR3 loop spans 16 amino acids. The germline V gene encodes CDR1 SGHVS and CDR2 FQNEAQ. Deletions cut 0 bases from V and 13 bases from J, with 22 bases between. The CDR3 is CASSLAGGADTQYQFF. CDR3 coding DNA: TGTGCCAGCAGCTTAGCGGGAGGCGCCGATACGCAGTATCAGTTCTTC.